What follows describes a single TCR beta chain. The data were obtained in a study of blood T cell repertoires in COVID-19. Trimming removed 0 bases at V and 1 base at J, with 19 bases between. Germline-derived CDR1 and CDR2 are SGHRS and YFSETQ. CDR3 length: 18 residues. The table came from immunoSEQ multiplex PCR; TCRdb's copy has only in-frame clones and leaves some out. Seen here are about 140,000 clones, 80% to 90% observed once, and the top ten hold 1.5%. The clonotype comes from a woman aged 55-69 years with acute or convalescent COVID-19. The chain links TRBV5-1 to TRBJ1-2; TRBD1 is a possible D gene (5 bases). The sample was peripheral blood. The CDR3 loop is CASSLGGNLGENNYGYTF. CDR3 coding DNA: TGCGCCAGCAGCTTGGGCGGGAACTTGGGGGAGAATAACTATGGCTACACCTTC.